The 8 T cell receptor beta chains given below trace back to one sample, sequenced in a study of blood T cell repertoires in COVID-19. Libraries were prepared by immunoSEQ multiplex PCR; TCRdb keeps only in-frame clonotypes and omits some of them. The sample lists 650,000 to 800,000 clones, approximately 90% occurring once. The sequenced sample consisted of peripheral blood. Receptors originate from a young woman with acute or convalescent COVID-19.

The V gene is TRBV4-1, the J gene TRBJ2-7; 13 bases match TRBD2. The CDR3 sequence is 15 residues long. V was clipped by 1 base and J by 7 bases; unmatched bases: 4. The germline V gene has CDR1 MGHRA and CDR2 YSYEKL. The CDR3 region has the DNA TGCGCCAGCAGCCAAGGGTTACTAGCGGGGGGGGAGCAGTACTTC. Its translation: CASSQGLLAGGEQYF.

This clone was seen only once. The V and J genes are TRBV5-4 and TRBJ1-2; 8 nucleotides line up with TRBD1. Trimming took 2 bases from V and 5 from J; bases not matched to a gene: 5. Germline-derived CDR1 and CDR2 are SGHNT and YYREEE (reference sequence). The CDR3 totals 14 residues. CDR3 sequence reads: CASSLRDRLYGYTF. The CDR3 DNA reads TGTGCCAGCAGCTTAAGGGACAGGCTGTATGGCTACACCTTC.

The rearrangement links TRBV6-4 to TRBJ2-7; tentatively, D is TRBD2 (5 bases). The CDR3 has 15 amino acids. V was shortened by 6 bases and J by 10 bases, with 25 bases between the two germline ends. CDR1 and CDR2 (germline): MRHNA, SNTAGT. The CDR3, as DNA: TGTGCCAGCAGAGCGACCCGGGATCACCCCAATGGCCAGTACTTC. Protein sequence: CASRATRDHPNGQYF.

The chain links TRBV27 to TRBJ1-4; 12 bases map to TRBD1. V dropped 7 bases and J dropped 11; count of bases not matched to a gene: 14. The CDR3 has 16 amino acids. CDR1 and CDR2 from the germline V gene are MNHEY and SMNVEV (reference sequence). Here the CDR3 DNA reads TGTGCCAGCACCTTTAACGTTGGGACAGGGGGCGGGAAACTGTTTTTT. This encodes CASTFNVGTGGGKLFF.

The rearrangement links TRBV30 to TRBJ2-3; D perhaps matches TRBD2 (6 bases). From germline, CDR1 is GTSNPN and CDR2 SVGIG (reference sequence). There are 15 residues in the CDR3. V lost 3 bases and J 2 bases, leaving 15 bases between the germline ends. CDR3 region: CAWSKRLENTDTQYF. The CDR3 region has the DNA TGTGCCTGGAGCAAAAGACTAGAGAACACAGATACGCAGTATTTT.

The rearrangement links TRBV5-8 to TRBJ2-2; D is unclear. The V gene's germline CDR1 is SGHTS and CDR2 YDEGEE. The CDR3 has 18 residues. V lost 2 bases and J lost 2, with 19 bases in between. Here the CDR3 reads CASSFGTSTPLNTGELFF. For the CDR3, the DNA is TGTGCCAGCAGCTTTGGCACCTCGACTCCTCTTAACACCGGGGAGCTGTTTTTT.

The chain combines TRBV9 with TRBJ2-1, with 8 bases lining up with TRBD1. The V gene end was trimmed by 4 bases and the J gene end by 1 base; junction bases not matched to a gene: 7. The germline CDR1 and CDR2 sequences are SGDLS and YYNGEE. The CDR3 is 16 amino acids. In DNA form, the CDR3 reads TGTGCCAGCAGCCCCTCGGGACAGGCATCCTACAATGAGCAGTTCTTC. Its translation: CASSPSGQASYNEQFF.

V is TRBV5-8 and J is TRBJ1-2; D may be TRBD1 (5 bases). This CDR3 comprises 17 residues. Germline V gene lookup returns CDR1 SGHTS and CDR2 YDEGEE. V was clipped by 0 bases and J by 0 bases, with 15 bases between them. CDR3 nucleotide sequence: TGTGCCAGCAGCTTGGCCGGGGGAGGTCCTGCTAACTATGGCTACACCTTC. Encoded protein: CASSLAGGGPANYGYTF.